This T cell receptor (beta chain) was identified in a study of blood T cell repertoires in COVID-19. Study details: Acute-phase and convalescent COVID-19 samples originated in the United States, Italy and Spain. PBMCs, B-cell-depleted T cells, or T cells provided the cDNA or gDNA that made up the material.

This CDR3 has 16 residues. The germline gives CDR1 SGHKS, CDR2 YYEKEE (reference sequence). Trimming cost V 0 bases and J 4 bases; bases outside gene matches: 4. Original processing methods: Scientists estimated how many nucleated cells there were by amplifying reference gene primers. This table comes from immunoSEQ multiplex PCR, and its TCRdb copy is limited to in-frame clones, with some not included. V, J and clone size derive from that table, while D and trimming were established from the DNA sequence. The sample records about 25,000 clones, about 94% being singletons. The source material was peripheral blood. The chain employs TRBV5-5 and TRBJ2-7; TRBD2 matches 13 bases. This receptor was obtained from a human donor with active COVID-19. The donor label of this sample is uncertain. CDR3 in DNA: TGTGCCAGCAGCTTGGTACTAGCGGGAGGGGGATACGAGCAGTACTTC. This sequence encodes CASSLVLAGGGYEQYF.